These 26 T cell receptor beta chains were sequenced from one sample in a study of a mutant IDH1 vaccine in newly diagnosed glioma. The antigens of these receptors remain unknown. Repertoires were generated with immunoSEQ multiplex PCR, while TCRdb's copy carries only in-frame clones and drops some. The table has roughly 74,000 clones, 70% to 90% seen once. Indicated time point: week 23, last vaccination. One vaccine dose held 300 ug of mutant IDH1 20-mer peptide and came with topical imiquimod. The starting material was PBMCs, obtained from a glioma patient whose treatment included an IDH1 peptide vaccine. The receptors stem from a man aged 25 to 45 with glioma. Some clones in this sample may be carry-over from other donors' samples.

The J gene is TRBJ1-5, the V gene TRBV19, with a tentative D call TRBD1 (5 bases). The germline V gene has CDR1 LNHDA and CDR2 SQIVND (reference sequence). Between the trimmed V and J ends, which lost 5 bases and 3 bases, there was a span of 14 bases. The CDR3 runs to 15 residues. CDR3 sequence: CASSVPDSLNQPQHF. For the CDR3, the DNA is TGTGCCAGTAGTGTACCAGACAGCCTCAATCAGCCCCAGCATTTT.

V gene TRBV5-1 combines with J gene TRBJ2-7; tentative D call: TRBD2 (5 bases). The ends were cut back, 0 bases at V and 7 bases at J, with 17 bases in the middle. The CDR3 totals 15 residues. Germline V gene sequence: CDR1 SGHRS, CDR2 YFSETQ. CDR3 nucleotides: TGCGCCAGCAGCTTGGTTGACCCTAGCTCGGATGAGCAGTACTTC. It specifies CASSLVDPSSDEQYF.

The chain uses TRBV14 and TRBJ1-2; D ambiguous. Trimming took off 0 bases at V and 2 bases at J, with 7 bases between the two ends. The CDR3 spans 14 residues. Germline CDR1 and CDR2: SGHDN and FVKESK. CDR3 nucleotides: TGTGCCAGCAGCCAAGATCCTTACAACTATGGCTACACCTTC. Its translation: CASSQDPYNYGYTF.

V usage is TRBV5-6 and J usage is TRBJ1-5; D gene ambiguous. CDR3 length: 16 amino acids. Germline V gives CDR1 SGHDT, CDR2 YYEEEE. The ends were cut back, 1 base at V and 2 bases at J, with 13 bases in the middle. The CDR3 region is CASSLNGDYGNQPQHF. The CDR3 DNA is TGTGCCAGCAGCTTGAACGGAGATTATGGCAATCAGCCCCAGCATTTT.

The chain links TRBV9 to TRBJ1-5, with TRBD1 matching 12 bases. The CDR3 runs 15 residues. Germline V gene data show CDR1 as SGDLS and CDR2 as YYNGEE. V lost 3 bases to trimming and J lost 7 bases; unmatched junction nucleotides: 5. The CDR3 spells CASSAGTGGIQPQHF. The CDR3 DNA is TGTGCCAGCAGCGCCGGGACAGGGGGCATCCAGCCCCAGCATTTT.

The chain couples TRBV15 to TRBJ1-5; tentatively, D is TRBD1 (5 bases). Trimming pared 3 bases from V and 3 bases from J, leaving 12 bases between. The germline V gene has CDR1 LNHNV and CDR2 YYDKDF (reference sequence). The CDR3 is 15 residues long. The CDR3 spells CATSRDDSVNQPQHF. The CDR3 region has the DNA TGTGCCACCAGCAGGGACGACAGTGTCAATCAGCCCCAGCATTTT.

This sequence joins TRBV18 and TRBJ1-1, with a tentative D call TRBD1 (5 bases). The ends were cut back, 3 bases at V and 3 bases at J, with 8 bases in the middle. The CDR3 is made up of 13 amino acids. Germline V gene lookup returns CDR1 KGHSH and CDR2 LQKENI. The CDR3 DNA reads TGTGCCAGCTCACCTATGGGGGACACTGAAGCTTTCTTT. Amino acids: CASSPMGDTEAFF.

V is TRBV19 and J is TRBJ2-2, with D unresolved. The CDR3 runs 14 residues. Germline CDR1 and CDR2: LNHDA and SQIVND (reference sequence). Trimming took 3 bases from V and 5 from J, leaving 10 bases between them. CDR3 protein: CASSMATGTGELFF. The CDR3 nucleotides are TGTGCCAGTAGTATGGCGACCGGAACCGGGGAGCTGTTTTTT. Complete variable domain (other parts from reference TRBV19 and TRBJ2-2): DGGITQSPKYLFRKEGQNVTLSCEQNLNHDAMYWYRQDPGQGLRLIYYSQIVNDFQKGDIAEGYSVSREKKESFPLTVTSAQKNPTAFYLCASSMATGTGELFFGEGSRLTVL.

This chain connects TRBV28 to TRBJ1-5; TRBD1 might be the D (6 bases). Germline lookup yields CDR1 MDHEN and CDR2 SYDVKM. The CDR3 covers 14 residues. The ends were cut back, 2 bases at V and 4 bases at J, with 9 bases in the middle. Here the CDR3 reads CASSLGGQNQPQHF. CDR3 sequence (DNA): TGTGCCAGCAGTTTAGGGGGGCAGAATCAGCCCCAGCATTTT.

The chain links TRBV19 to TRBJ1-5; D is possibly TRBD1 (5 bases). CDR1 LNHDA and CDR2 SQIVND come from the germline V gene (reference sequence). Deletions cut 6 bases from V and 2 bases from J, with 11 bases between. The CDR3 spans 14 residues. This CDR3 reads CASRVVGGNQPQHF. CDR3 DNA sequence: TGTGCCAGTAGGGTCGTGGGGGGCAATCAGCCCCAGCATTTT.

V and J are TRBV9 and TRBJ2-1; D ambiguous. Trimming shortened V by 0 bases and J by 6 bases, and 4 bases separated the two germline ends. The germline CDR1 and CDR2 sequences are SGDLS and YYNGEE. The CDR3 covers 12 residues. The CDR3 region is CASSVAVNEQFF. CDR3 nucleotides: TGTGCCAGCAGCGTAGCCGTCAATGAGCAGTTCTTC.

The V call is TRBV7-9, the J call TRBJ1-6, with a weak D call TRBD1 (5 bases). V lost 7 bases and J 14 bases, leaving 24 bases between the germline ends. CDR1 is SEHNR and CDR2 is FQNEAQ in the germline V gene (reference sequence). CDR3 size: 15 residues. The CDR3 DNA sequence: TGTGCCAGCACTTCAAGCGGGGGTCGGGGAGGGGCCCTCCACTTT. Its protein is CASTSSGGRGGALHF. The full variable domain, completed using reference TRBV7-9 and TRBJ1-6, is DTGVSQNPRHKITKRGQNVTFRCDPISEHNRLYWYRQTLGQGPEFLTYFQNEAQLEKSRLLSDRFSAERPKGSFSTLEIQRTEQGDSAMYLCASTSSGGRGGALHFGNGTRLTVT.

The rearrangement links TRBV7-8 to TRBJ1-5; D possibly corresponds to TRBD1 (6 bases). Germline V gene sequence: CDR1 SGHVS, CDR2 FQNEAQ. V lost 3 bases, J lost 1 base, and 16 bases lay in between. The CDR3 has 17 amino acids. CDR3 bases: TGTGCCAGCAGCTTCTACCGTGTCCAGGGGAGCAATCAGCCCCAGCATTTT. As protein: CASSFYRVQGSNQPQHF. The variable domain in full, with the rest retrieved from reference TRBV7-8 and TRBJ1-5, is GAGVSQSPRYKVAKRGQDVALRCDPISGHVSLFWYQQALGQGPEFLTYFQNEAQLDKSGLPSDRFFAERPEGSVSTLKIQRTQQEDSAVYLCASSFYRVQGSNQPQHFGDGTRLSIL.

The J gene is TRBJ2-7, the V gene TRBV11-2; no firm D call. The CDR3 extends over 13 amino acids. Germline V gene data show CDR1 as SGHAT and CDR2 as FQNNGV. Trimming took 4 bases from V and 3 from J, leaving 10 bases between them. DNA for the CDR3: TGTGCCAGCAGCTCAACGGGCGGCTACGAGCAGTACTTC. Translation: CASSSTGGYEQYF.

Here the CDR3 DNA reads TGTGCCAGCAGTTTGCCCGCCCAGCCCCAGCATTTT. Translating it yields CASSLPAQPQHF. The chain employs TRBV28 and TRBJ1-5; D uncertain. Germline CDR1 and CDR2: MDHEN and SYDVKM. The CDR3 has 12 amino acids. The V end was cut by 3 bases, the J end by 7 bases, with 7 bases between.

Comment on this clone: This sample also contains other DNA sequences that code for the same CDR3. The chain combines TRBV19 with TRBJ1-1; D uncertain. Germline lookup yields CDR1 LNHDA and CDR2 SQIVND (reference sequence). The CDR3 is made up of 13 amino acids. V lost 3 bases and J 6 bases, leaving 11 bases between the germline ends. The CDR3 nucleotides are TGTGCCAGTAGTATCCGGGGATTGGCTGAAGCTTTCTTT. This codes for CASSIRGLAEAFF.

The chain recombines TRBV5-1 with TRBJ2-7; TRBD1 aligns across 10 bases. In germline, CDR1 is SGHRS, CDR2 YFSETQ. This CDR3 spans 15 amino acids. Trimming at V came to 4 bases and at J to 3 bases, leaving 7 bases not matched to a gene. CDR3 sequence reads: CASSVSTGGYYEQYF. The DNA of the CDR3 is TGCGCCAGCAGCGTATCGACAGGGGGCTACTACGAGCAGTACTTC.

In DNA form, the CDR3 reads TGCGCCAGCAGCCAAGGGAGGGGCCCGGGCGAGCAGTACTTC. Translated: CASSQGRGPGEQYF. V is TRBV4-1 and J is TRBJ2-7; the D gene is possibly TRBD2 (6 bases). Per germline, CDR1 MGHRA and CDR2 YSYEKL. Between the trimmed V and J ends, which lost 1 base and 6 bases, there was a span of 13 bases. CDR3 length: 14 residues.

The V and J genes are TRBV9 and TRBJ2-1, with D perhaps matching TRBD1 or TRBD2 (6 bases each). Trimming pared 0 bases from V and 3 bases from J, leaving 13 bases between. The germline V gene has CDR1 SGDLS and CDR2 YYNGEE. There are 16 residues in the CDR3. The CDR3 coding sequence is TGTGCCAGCAGCGTAGGGGGGGCGCGGCTCTACAATGAGCAGTTCTTC. It encodes CASSVGGARLYNEQFF.

The chain joins TRBV9 to TRBJ2-7; 9 bases line up with TRBD1. The CDR3 covers 15 residues. Germline loops: CDR1 SGDLS, CDR2 YYNGEE. V shed 4 bases and J 7 bases; nucleotides not matched to a gene: 12. CDR3 residues: CASSPTGTGLWEQYF. The CDR3 nucleotides read TGTGCCAGCAGCCCCACCGGGACAGGGCTGTGGGAGCAGTACTTC.

The chain has TRBV18 and TRBJ1-2; tentative D call: TRBD1 (5 bases). The CDR3 runs to 14 residues. Germline values: CDR1 KGHSH, CDR2 LQKENI. The V end lost 8 bases, the J end lost 3 bases, and 16 bases lay between the germline ends. CDR3 amino acids: CASLPGPADYGYTF. Here the CDR3 DNA reads TGTGCCAGCCTACCAGGGCCCGCTGACTATGGCTACACCTTC.

The rearrangement links TRBV19 to TRBJ2-1; no clear D. V shed 3 bases and J shed 5 bases, with 11 bases lying between them. From germline, CDR1 is LNHDA and CDR2 SQIVND (reference sequence). The CDR3 extends over 14 amino acids. The CDR3 DNA is TGTGCCAGTAGTATTTCAGGCACCCACAATGAGCAGTTCTTC. Translating gives CASSISGTHNEQFF.

This clone was seen more than once but under ten times. The chain employs TRBV25-1 and TRBJ2-1; 9 nucleotides match TRBD1. CDR1 is MGHDK and CDR2 is SYGVNS in the germline V gene. V lost 4 bases to trimming and J lost 7 bases; unmatched junction nucleotides: 11. This CDR3 region has 16 residues. CDR3: CASSGWGNRGQNEQFF. CDR3 DNA sequence: TGTGCCAGCAGTGGATGGGGGAACAGGGGGCAGAATGAGCAGTTCTTC.

The chain is built from TRBV5-4 and TRBJ1-2; TRBD1 matches at 7 bases. This CDR3 spans 18 amino acids. Germline assignment: CDR1 SGHNT and CDR2 YYREEE (reference sequence). The V segment lost 0 bases and the J segment 11 bases; nucleotides outside the gene matches: 22. The CDR3 region has the DNA TGTGCCAGCAGCTTGGTTCTTTCTGGACAGGCGAAACTGCGAATGTACACCTTC. It is translated as CASSLVLSGQAKLRMYTF.

The chain has TRBV7-2 and TRBJ2-7, with 7 bases that match TRBD1. Germline V gene data show CDR1 as SGHTA and CDR2 as FQGNSA. With 5 bases clipped from V and 3 bases from J, the junction kept 10 bases outside the gene matches. The CDR3 consists of 15 residues. The CDR3 DNA is TGTGCCAGCAGCCCACCGGGACAGAGATTCTACGAGCAGTACTTC. Its protein product is CASSPPGQRFYEQYF.

V gene TRBV15 combines with J gene TRBJ1-1, with D perhaps matching TRBD1 (6 bases). Per germline, CDR1 LNHNV and CDR2 YYDKDF (reference sequence). The CDR3 has 17 residues. Trimming took off 2 bases at V and 0 bases at J, with 16 bases between the two ends. The CDR3 is CATSRSTGNYMNTEAFF. The CDR3 DNA reads TGTGCCACCAGCAGATCGACAGGAAATTACATGAACACTGAAGCTTTCTTT.